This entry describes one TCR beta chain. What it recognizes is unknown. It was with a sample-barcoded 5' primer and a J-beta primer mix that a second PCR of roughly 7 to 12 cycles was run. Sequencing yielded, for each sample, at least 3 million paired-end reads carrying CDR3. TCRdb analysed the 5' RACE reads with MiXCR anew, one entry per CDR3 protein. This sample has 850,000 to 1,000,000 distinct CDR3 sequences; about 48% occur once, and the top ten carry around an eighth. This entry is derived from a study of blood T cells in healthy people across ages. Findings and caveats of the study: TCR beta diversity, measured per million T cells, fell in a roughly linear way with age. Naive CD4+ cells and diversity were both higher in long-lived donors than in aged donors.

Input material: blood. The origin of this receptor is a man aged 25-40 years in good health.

CDR3 region: CASSRIEELSYEQYF. CDR3 DNA sequence: TGTGCCAGCAGCCGGATCGAGGAACTCTCCTACGAGCAGTACTTC. The chain joins TRBV5-4 to TRBJ2-7, with unresolved D. The V end was cut by 4 bases, the J end by 0 bases, with 14 bases between. The CDR3 consists of 15 residues. The germline V gene has CDR1 SGHNT and CDR2 YYREEE (reference sequence). Complete variable domain (other parts from reference TRBV5-4 and TRBJ2-7): ETGVTQSPTHLIKTRGQQVTLRCSSQSGHNTVSWYQQALGQGPQFIFQYYREEENGRGNFPPRFSGLQFPNYSSELNVNALELDDSALYLCASSRIEELSYEQYFGPGTRLTVT.